The sequence of this T cell receptor (beta chain) was determined in a study of T-cell memory formation after mild COVID-19. The 5'RACE method, run with constant-segment primers, produced TCR alpha and TCR beta cDNA libraries (carrying sample barcodes and UMIs). MiXCR, applied by TCRdb to the 5' RACE reads, yields one record per CDR3 protein. The sample lists fewer than 75,000 distinct CDR3 sequences; 12% were seen once. This clonotype was seen at least ten times. V was cut by 0 bases and J by 2 bases, with 9 bases left in between. In germline, CDR1 is SGHRS, CDR2 YFSETQ. The CDR3 has 16 amino acids. The sequenced sample consisted of PBMCs or a T cell subset sorted from them (not recorded which). The TCR originated in a man younger than 30 who had mild COVID-19 (a few samples of this study predate the infection). Cell type and time point are not known. The chain joins TRBV5-1 to TRBJ2-6; D remains unclear. For the CDR3, the DNA is TGCGCCAGCAGCTTGGAGGTCGTGCCTGGGGCCAACGTCCTGACTTTC. Encoded protein: CASSLEVVPGANVLTF.